These 17 T cell receptor beta chains were all obtained from the same sample, sequenced in a study of T cell responses to AZD1222 COVID-19 vaccine. Data came from immunoSEQ multiplex PCR; TCRdb stores just in-frame clones and leaves some out. The table lists 85,000 to 130,000 clones, about 89% of them singletons. The material sequenced was peripheral blood, taken 28 days after the second dose of the MenACWY control vaccine. These receptors were collected from an adult who received the MenACWY meningococcal vaccine as a control.

This sequence joins TRBV20-1 and TRBJ1-1; the D is unclear. CDR3 size: 11 residues. Germline CDR1 and CDR2: DFQATT and SNEGSKA (reference sequence). The CDR3 bases are TGCAGCGTTGTCATGAACACTGAAGCTTTCTTT. Residues: CSVVMNTEAFF.

Concerning this clone: Other DNA sequences in the same sample also yield this CDR3. V gene TRBV15 combines with J gene TRBJ1-2, with TRBD1 as a possible D gene (6 bases). CDR3 length equals 14 residues. Trimming removed 0 bases from V and 4 bases from J, with 9 bases in between. Germline CDR1 LNHNV, CDR2 YYDKDF (reference sequence). The CDR3 spells CATSRDRGGYGYTF. CDR3 DNA: TGTGCCACCAGCAGAGACAGGGGTGGCTATGGCTACACCTTC.

The chain couples TRBV19 to TRBJ1-1; D not certain. V shed 4 bases and J shed 1 base, with 13 bases lying between them. Germline lookup yields CDR1 LNHDA and CDR2 SQIVND (reference sequence). The CDR3 runs to 15 residues. The CDR3, as DNA: TGTGCCAGTAGTACCCGACGGACTGGGAACACTGAAGCTTTCTTT. Amino acids: CASSTRRTGNTEAFF.

This chain joins TRBV5-6 and TRBJ2-7; 10 bases are shared with TRBD1. There are 16 residues in the CDR3. Germline CDR1 is SGHDT and CDR2 is YYEEEE. The trim removed 3 bases at V and 6 bases at J, leaving 12 bases unmatched. The DNA of the CDR3 is TGTGCCAGCAGCTCCAATCCGGGACAGGGGTCTCTCGAGCAGTACTTC. It is translated as CASSSNPGQGSLEQYF.

CDR3 sequence reads: CASSQNLRPYEQYF. The CDR3 coding sequence is TGTGCCAGCAGCCAAAACCTCAGACCCTACGAGCAGTACTTC. The rearrangement uses TRBV3-1 (or the pseudogene TRBV3-2) and TRBJ2-7; D not certain. The germline V and J ends were trimmed by 2 bases and 2 bases, with 10 bases remaining between them. Germline CDR1 LGHDT, CDR2 YNNKEL (reference sequence). This CDR3 comprises 14 residues.

This clone was found a few times. The genes are TRBV2 and TRBJ2-2, with 7 bases fitting TRBD2. Germline loops: CDR1 SNHLY, CDR2 FYNNEI. The CDR3 is made up of 17 amino acids. The V segment lost 0 bases and the J segment 0 bases; nucleotides outside the gene matches: 4. CDR3 sequence reads: CASSEAPGGSNTGELFF. CDR3 DNA: TGTGCCAGCAGTGAAGCACCGGGGGGATCGAACACCGGGGAGCTGTTTTTT.

The rearrangement links TRBV3-1 (or the pseudogene TRBV3-2) to TRBJ1-4; D ambiguous. From germline, CDR1 is LGHDT and CDR2 YNNKEL (reference sequence). The CDR3 contains 15 residues. Between the trimmed V and J ends, which lost 0 bases and 7 bases, there was a span of 12 bases. The CDR3 coding sequence is TGTGCCAGCAGCCAAGATGGGAGTGGCCTTGAAAAACTGTTTTTT. Translated, it gives CASSQDGSGLEKLFF.

The chain combines TRBV19 with TRBJ1-5; 10 nucleotides match TRBD1. V lost 6 bases, J lost 1 base, and 0 bases stayed unmatched. The CDR3 totals 14 residues. The V gene's germline CDR1 is LNHDA and CDR2 SQIVND (reference sequence). CDR3 nucleotide sequence: TGTGCCAGTAGGGACAGGGGGAGCAATCAGCCCCAGCATTTT. This translates into CASRDRGSNQPQHF.

This CDR3 reads CASSLEWARNSEQFF. The CDR3 DNA reads TGTGCCAGCAGCTTAGAATGGGCGCGGAATTCTGAGCAGTTCTTC. J is TRBJ2-1 and V is TRBV7-6, with unresolved D. Germline V gives CDR1 SGHVS, CDR2 FNYEAQ. The CDR3 totals 15 residues. Deletions cut 1 base from V and 9 bases from J, with 16 bases between.

CDR3 in DNA: TGTGCCAGCAGTTCGAGCAGGGTTGGCTACACCTTC. This translates into CASSSSRVGYTF. The V gene is TRBV7-2, the J gene TRBJ1-2; D might be TRBD1 (5 bases). Trimming pared 6 bases from V and 7 bases from J, leaving 12 bases between. Looked up from germline, CDR1 is SGHTA and CDR2 is FQGNSA. This CDR3 has 12 amino acids.

This chain connects TRBV19 to TRBJ1-6; weak D call: TRBD1 (5 bases). The CDR3 totals 13 residues. Trimming removed 3 bases from V and 8 bases from J, with 8 bases in between. CDR1 is LNHDA, CDR2 SQIVND, per germline (reference sequence). As DNA, the CDR3 is TGTGCCAGTAGTATTGGAGGGGATTCACCCCTCCACTTT. It codes for CASSIGGDSPLHF.

The chain employs TRBV5-8 and TRBJ1-5; 12 nucleotides agree with TRBD1. V lost 3 bases and J lost 6; bases outside the gene matches: 7. The CDR3 consists of 16 residues. Germline CDR1 reads SGHTS; CDR2 reads YDEGEE. The CDR3 coding sequence is TGTGCCAGCAGCTCTACCGGGACAGGGGGCAGTCAGCCCCAGCATTTT. Its protein is CASSSTGTGGSQPQHF.

This chain links TRBV7-2 with TRBJ1-1; D uncertain. CDR1 is SGHTA, CDR2 FQGNSA, per germline. Trimming removed 5 bases at V and 0 bases at J, with 10 bases between. The CDR3 sequence is 14 residues long. CDR3 sequence reads: CASSREGMNTEAFF. DNA of the CDR3: TGTGCCAGCAGCCGTGAGGGCATGAACACTGAAGCTTTCTTT.

This clone was found a few times. This chain connects TRBV27 to TRBJ1-6; D not resolved. Between the trimmed V and J ends, which lost 2 bases and 2 bases, there was a span of 13 bases. The CDR3 is 17 amino acids. From germline, CDR1 is MNHEY and CDR2 SMNVEV (reference sequence). Here the CDR3 reads CASSLREAWPYNSPLHF. CDR3 sequence (DNA): TGTGCCAGCAGTTTACGGGAAGCGTGGCCCTATAATTCACCCCTCCACTTT.

The V gene is TRBV7-8, the J gene TRBJ1-5; 9 nucleotides line up with TRBD1. CDR3 length: 16 amino acids. Germline V gene data show CDR1 as SGHVS and CDR2 as FQNEAQ. J gave up 4 bases and V 6 bases, and 10 bases lay outside the gene matches. The CDR3 sequence is CASSLRDRVQNQPQHF. DNA for the CDR3: TGTGCCAGCAGTTTAAGGGACAGGGTCCAAAATCAGCCCCAGCATTTT.

The count of this clone is one. V usage is TRBV4-3 and J usage is TRBJ2-7, with a weak D call TRBD2 (7 bases). Trimming stripped 9 bases from V and 0 bases from J, with 12 bases between. Germline V gives CDR1 LGHNA, CDR2 YSLEER. CDR3 size: 13 residues. The CDR3 DNA sequence: TGCGCCAGGGGGGGGGCTTACTCCTACGAGCAGTACTTC. Amino acid sequence: CARGGAYSYEQYF.

This clone has only one observation. The chain has TRBV9 and TRBJ2-1, with D possibly being TRBD2 (5 bases). V was shortened by 0 bases and J by 0 bases, with 7 bases between the two germline ends. CDR1 and CDR2 from the germline V gene are SGDLS and YYNGEE. There are 15 residues in the CDR3. The CDR3 DNA sequence: TGTGCCAGCAGCGTAGCGGGAACCTCCTACAATGAGCAGTTCTTC. This gives the protein CASSVAGTSYNEQFF.